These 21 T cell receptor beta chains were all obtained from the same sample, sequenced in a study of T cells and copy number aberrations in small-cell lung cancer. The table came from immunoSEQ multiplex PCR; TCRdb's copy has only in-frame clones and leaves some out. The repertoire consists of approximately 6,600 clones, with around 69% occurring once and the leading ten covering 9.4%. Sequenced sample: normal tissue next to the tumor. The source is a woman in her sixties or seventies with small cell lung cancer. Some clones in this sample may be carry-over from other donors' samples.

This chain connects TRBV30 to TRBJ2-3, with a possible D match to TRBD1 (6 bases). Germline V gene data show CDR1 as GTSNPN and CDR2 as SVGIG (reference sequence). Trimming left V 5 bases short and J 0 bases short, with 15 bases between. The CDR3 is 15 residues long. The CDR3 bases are TGTGCCTGGTCTCGGACAGCCTCTAGCACAGATACGCAGTATTTT. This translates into CAWSRTASSTDTQYF.

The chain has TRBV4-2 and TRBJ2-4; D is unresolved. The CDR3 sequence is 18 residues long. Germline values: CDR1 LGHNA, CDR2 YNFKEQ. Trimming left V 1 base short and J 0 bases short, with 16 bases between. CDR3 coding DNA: TGTGCCAGCAGCCAAGCCTCGCTGGCGGCAATAGCCAAAAACATTCAGTACTTC. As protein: CASSQASLAAIAKNIQYF.

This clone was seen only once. CDR3 coding DNA: TGTGCCAGCAGTTACTTAGGAGATCCTTCTACTGAAGCTTTCTTT. Its protein is CASSYLGDPSTEAFF. The chain combines TRBV6-5 with TRBJ1-1; D unclear. V was cut by 1 base and J by 5 bases, with 14 bases left in between. The V gene's germline CDR1 is MNHEY and CDR2 SVGAGI. The CDR3 length is 15 residues.

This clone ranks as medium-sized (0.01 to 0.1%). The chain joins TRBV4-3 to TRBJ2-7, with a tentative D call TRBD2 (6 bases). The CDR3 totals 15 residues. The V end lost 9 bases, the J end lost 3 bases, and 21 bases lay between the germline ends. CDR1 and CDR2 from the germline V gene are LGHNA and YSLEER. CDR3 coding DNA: TGCGCCAGTCTCTTCGGCGGCGGGGAATTCTACGAGCAGTACTTC. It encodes CASLFGGGEFYEQYF.

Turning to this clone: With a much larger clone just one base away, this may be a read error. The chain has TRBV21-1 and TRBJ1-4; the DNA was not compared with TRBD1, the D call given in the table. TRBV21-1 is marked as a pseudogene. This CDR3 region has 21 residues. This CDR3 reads CASNTNANRGHFLGVNEKLFF. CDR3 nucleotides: TGTGCCAGCAACACGAATGCTAACAGGGGGCACTTCCTTGGGGTTAATGAAAAACTGTTTTTT.

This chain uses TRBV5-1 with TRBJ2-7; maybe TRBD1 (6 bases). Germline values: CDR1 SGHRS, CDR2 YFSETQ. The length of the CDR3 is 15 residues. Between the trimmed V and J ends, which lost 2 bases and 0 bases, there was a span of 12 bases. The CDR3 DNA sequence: TGCGCCAGCAGCTTTGGCAGGGGCCACTCCTACGAGCAGTACTTC. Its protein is CASSFGRGHSYEQYF.

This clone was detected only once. CDR3 amino acids: CASSSQVTGELFF. The CDR3 DNA is TGTGCCAGCAGTTCACAGGTTACCGGGGAGCTGTTTTTT. The chain combines TRBV6-6 with TRBJ2-2; tentative D call: TRBD1 (5 bases). Between the trimmed V and J ends, which lost 4 bases and 5 bases, there was a span of 8 bases. The CDR3 runs 13 residues. CDR1 MNHNY and CDR2 SVGAGI come from the germline V gene (reference sequence).

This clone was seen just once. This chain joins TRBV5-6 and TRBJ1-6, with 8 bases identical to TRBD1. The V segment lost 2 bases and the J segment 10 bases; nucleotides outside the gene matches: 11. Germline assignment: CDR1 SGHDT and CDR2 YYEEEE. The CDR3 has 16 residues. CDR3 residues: CASSFSRGLKGSPLHF. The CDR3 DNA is TGTGCCAGCAGCTTCAGCAGGGGGCTAAAGGGATCACCCCTCCACTTT.

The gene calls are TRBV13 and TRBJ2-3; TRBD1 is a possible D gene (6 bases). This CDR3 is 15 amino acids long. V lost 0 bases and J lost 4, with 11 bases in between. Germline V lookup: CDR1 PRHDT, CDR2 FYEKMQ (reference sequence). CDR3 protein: CASSLGQGTADTQYF. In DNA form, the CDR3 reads TGTGCCAGCAGCTTAGGCCAGGGGACCGCAGATACGCAGTATTTT.

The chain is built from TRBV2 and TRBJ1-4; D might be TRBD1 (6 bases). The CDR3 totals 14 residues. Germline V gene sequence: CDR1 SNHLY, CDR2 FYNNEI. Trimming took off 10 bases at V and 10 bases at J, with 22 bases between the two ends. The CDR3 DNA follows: TGTGCCAACAGCCCCAACCCAGGGGAGGCAAAACTGTTTTTT. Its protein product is CANSPNPGEAKLFF.

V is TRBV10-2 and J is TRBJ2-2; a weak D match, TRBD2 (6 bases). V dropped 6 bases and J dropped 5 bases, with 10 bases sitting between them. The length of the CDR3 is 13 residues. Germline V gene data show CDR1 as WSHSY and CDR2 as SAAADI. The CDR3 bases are TGCGCCAGCAGGCCCGGAGGGACCGGGGAGCTGTTTTTT. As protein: CASRPGGTGELFF.

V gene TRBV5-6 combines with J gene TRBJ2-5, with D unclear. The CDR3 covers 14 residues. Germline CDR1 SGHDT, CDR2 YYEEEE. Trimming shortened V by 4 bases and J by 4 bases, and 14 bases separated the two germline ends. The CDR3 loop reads CASSPGFRAETQYF. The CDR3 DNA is TGTGCCAGCAGCCCCGGTTTCCGGGCAGAGACCCAGTACTTC.

The CDR3 nucleotides are TGTGCCAGCAGTTTGATGAGGACTAGCGGTCCCAGGAGATCCGAGCAGTACTTC. This gives the protein CASSLMRTSGPRRSEQYF. The rearrangement uses TRBV28 and TRBJ2-7; 10 bases agree with TRBD2. The V segment lost 3 bases and the J segment 6 bases; nucleotides outside the gene matches: 17. The germline CDR1 and CDR2 sequences are MDHEN and SYDVKM. This CDR3 contains 18 residues.

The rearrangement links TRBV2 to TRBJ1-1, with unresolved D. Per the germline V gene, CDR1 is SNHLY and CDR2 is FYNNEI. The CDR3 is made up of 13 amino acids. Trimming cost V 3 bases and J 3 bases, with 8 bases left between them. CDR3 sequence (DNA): TGTGCCAGCAGTGAGGCCGAGTACACTGAAGCTTTCTTT. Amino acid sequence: CASSEAEYTEAFF.

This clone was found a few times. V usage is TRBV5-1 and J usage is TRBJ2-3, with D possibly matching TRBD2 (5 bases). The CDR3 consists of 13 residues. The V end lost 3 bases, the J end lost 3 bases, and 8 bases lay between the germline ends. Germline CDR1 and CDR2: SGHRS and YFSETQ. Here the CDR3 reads CASSSGRTDTQYF. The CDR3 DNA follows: TGCGCCAGCAGCTCGGGGAGAACAGATACGCAGTATTTT.

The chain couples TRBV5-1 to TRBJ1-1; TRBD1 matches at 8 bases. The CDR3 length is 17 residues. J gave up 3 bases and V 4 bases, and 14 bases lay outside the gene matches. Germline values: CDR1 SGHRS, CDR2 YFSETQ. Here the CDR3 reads CASSLTGAQRGYTEAFF. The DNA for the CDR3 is TGCGCCAGCAGCCTGACAGGGGCTCAAAGGGGTTACACTGAAGCTTTCTTT.

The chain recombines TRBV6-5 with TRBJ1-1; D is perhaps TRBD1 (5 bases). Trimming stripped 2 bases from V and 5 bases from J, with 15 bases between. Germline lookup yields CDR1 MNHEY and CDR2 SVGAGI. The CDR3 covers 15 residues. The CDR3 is CASSYSPRGPTEAFF. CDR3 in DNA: TGTGCCAGCAGTTACAGCCCGAGGGGACCGACTGAAGCTTTCTTT.

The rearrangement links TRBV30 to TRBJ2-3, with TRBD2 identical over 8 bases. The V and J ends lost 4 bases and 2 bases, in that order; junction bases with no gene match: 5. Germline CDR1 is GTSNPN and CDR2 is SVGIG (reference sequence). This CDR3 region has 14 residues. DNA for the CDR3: TGTGCCTGGATCGGCGGGAGGATCACAGATACGCAGTATTTT. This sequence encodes CAWIGGRITDTQYF.

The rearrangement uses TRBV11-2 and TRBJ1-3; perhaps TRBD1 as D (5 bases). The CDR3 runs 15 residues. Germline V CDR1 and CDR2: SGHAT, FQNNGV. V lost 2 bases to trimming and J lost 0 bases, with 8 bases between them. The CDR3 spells CASSLSQGSGNTIYF. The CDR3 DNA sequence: TGTGCCAGCAGCTTAAGCCAGGGCTCTGGAAACACCATATATTTT.

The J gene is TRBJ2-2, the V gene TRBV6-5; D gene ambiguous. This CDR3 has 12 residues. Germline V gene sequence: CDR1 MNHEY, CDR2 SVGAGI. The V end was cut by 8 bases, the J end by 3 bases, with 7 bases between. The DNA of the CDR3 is TGTGCCAGCGGCACTTACACCGGGGAGCTGTTTTTT. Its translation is CASGTYTGELFF.

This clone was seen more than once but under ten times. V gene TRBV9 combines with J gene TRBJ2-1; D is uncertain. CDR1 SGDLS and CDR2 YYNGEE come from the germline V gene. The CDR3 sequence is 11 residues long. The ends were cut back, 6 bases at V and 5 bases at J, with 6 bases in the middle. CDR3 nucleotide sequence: TGTGCCAGCAAGAGTAACAATGAGCAGTTCTTC. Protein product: CASKSNNEQFF. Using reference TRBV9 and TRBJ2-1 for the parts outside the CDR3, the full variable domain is DSGVTQTPKHLITATGQRVTLRCSPRSGDLSVYWYQQSLDQGLQFLIQYYNGEERAKGNILERFSAQQFPDLHSELNLSSLELGDSALYFCASKSNNEQFFGPGTRLTVL.